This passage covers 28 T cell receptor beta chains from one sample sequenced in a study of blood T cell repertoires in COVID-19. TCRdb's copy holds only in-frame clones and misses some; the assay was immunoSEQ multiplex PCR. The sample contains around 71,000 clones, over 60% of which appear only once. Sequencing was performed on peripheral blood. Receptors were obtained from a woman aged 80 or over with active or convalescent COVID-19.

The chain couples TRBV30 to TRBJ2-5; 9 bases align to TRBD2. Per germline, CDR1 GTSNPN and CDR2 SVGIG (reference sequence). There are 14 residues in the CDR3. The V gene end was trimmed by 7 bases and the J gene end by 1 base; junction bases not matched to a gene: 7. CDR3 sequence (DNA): TGTGCCTTGGAGGCAGCGGGGGGCCAAGAGACCCAGTACTTC. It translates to CALEAAGGQETQYF.

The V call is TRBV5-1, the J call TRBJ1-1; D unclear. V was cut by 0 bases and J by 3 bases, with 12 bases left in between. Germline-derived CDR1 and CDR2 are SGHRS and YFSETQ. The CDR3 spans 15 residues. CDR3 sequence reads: CASSLDGTIYTEAFF. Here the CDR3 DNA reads TGCGCCAGCAGCTTGGACGGAACTATTTACACTGAAGCTTTCTTT.

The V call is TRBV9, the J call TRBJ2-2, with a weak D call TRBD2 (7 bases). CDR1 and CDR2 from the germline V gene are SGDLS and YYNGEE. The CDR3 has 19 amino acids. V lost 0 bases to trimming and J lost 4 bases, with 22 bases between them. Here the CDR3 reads CASSVEGVSRLAGTGELFF. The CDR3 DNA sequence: TGTGCCAGCAGCGTAGAGGGGGTATCTAGACTAGCTGGCACCGGGGAGCTGTTTTTT.

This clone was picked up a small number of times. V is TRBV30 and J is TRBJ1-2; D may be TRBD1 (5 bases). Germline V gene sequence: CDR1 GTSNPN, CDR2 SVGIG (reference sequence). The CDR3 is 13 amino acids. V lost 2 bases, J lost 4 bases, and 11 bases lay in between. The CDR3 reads CAWSSGGIYGYTF. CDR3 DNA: TGTGCCTGGAGTTCGGGGGGTATCTATGGCTACACCTTC.

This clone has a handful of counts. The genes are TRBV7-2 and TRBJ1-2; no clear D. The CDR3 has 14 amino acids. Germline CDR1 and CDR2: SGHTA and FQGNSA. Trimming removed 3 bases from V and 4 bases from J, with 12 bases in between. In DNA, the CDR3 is TGTGCCAGCAGCTTTAGGAGTAGCTCCTATGGCTACACCTTC. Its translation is CASSFRSSSYGYTF.

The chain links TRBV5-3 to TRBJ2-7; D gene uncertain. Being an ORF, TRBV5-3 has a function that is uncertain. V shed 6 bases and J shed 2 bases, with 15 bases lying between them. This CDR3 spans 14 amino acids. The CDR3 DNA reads TGTGCCAGAATGGAAAAGACACCAACCTACGAGCAGTACTTC. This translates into CARMEKTPTYEQYF.

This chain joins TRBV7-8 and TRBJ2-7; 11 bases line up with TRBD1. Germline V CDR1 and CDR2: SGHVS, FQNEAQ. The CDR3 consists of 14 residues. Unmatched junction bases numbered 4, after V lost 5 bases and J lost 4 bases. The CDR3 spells CASSQDRGHYEQYF. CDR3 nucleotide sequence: TGTGCCAGCAGCCAGGACAGGGGGCATTACGAGCAGTACTTC. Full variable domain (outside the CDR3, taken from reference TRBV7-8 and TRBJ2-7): GAGVSQSPRYKVAKRGQDVALRCDPISGHVSLFWYQQALGQGPEFLTYFQNEAQLDKSGLPSDRFFAERPEGSVSTLKIQRTQQEDSAVYLCASSQDRGHYEQYFGPGTRLTVT.

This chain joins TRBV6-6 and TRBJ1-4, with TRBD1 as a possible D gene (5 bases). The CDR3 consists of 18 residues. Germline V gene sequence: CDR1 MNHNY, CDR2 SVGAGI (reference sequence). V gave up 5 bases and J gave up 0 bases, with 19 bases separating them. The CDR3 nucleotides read TGTGCCAGCAGTCGCCGAGGCCCTGGGACTGCAACTAATGAAAAACTGTTTTTT. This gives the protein CASSRRGPGTATNEKLFF.

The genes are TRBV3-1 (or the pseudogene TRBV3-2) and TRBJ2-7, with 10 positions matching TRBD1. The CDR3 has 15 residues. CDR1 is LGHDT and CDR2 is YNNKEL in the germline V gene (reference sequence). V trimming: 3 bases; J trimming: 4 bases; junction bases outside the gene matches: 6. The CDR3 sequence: CASSQAGTGVYEQYF. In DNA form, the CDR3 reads TGTGCCAGCAGCCAGGCCGGGACAGGGGTTTACGAGCAGTACTTC.

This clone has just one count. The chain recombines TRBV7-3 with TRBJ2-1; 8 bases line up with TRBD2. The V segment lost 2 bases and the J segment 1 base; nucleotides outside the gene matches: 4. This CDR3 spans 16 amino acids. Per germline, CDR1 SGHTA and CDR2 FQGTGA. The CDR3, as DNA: TGTGCCAGCAGCTTATCCCCTAGCGGGTCCTACAATGAGCAGTTCTTC. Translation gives CASSLSPSGSYNEQFF.

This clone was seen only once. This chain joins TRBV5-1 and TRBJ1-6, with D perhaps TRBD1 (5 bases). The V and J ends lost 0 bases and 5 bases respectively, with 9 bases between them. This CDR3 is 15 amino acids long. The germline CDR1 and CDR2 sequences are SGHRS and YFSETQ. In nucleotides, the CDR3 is TGCGCCAGCAGCTTGGCCATGGGGCATAATTCACCCCTCCACTTT. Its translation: CASSLAMGHNSPLHF.

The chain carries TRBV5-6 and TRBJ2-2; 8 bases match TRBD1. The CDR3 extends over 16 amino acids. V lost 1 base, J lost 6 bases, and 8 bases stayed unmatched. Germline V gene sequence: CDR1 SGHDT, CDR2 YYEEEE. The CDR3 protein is CASSLLTGAVAGELFF. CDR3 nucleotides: TGTGCCAGCAGCTTGCTGACAGGGGCGGTCGCCGGGGAGCTGTTTTTT. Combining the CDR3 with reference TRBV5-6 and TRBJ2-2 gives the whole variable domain DAGVTQSPTHLIKTRGQQVTLRCSPKSGHDTVSWYQQALGQGPQFIFQYYEEEERQRGNFPDRFSGHQFPNYSSELNVNALLLGDSALYLCASSLLTGAVAGELFFGEGSRLTVL.

In DNA form, the CDR3 reads TGTGCCAGCAGCCAAGATGGGCGGGATTGGGGGATCGGGGAGCTGTTTTTT. Protein product: CASSQDGRDWGIGELFF. V usage is TRBV3-1 (or the pseudogene TRBV3-2) and J usage is TRBJ2-2; maybe TRBD2 (6 bases). Germline V gives CDR1 LGHDT, CDR2 YNNKEL (reference sequence). Deletions cut 0 bases from V and 7 bases from J, with 18 bases between. CDR3 length: 17 residues.

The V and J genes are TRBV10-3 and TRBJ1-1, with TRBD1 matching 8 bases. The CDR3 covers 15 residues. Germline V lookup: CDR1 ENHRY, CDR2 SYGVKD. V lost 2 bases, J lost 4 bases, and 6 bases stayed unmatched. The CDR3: CAISEGTGGGTEAFF. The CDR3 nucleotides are TGTGCCATCAGTGAGGGTACAGGGGGGGGCACTGAAGCTTTCTTT.

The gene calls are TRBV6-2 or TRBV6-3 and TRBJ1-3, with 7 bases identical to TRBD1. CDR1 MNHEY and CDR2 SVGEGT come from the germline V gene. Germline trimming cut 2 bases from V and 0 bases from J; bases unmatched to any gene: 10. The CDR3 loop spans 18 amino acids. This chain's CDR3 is CASSYPTGRRSSGNTIYF. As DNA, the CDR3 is TGTGCCAGCAGTTACCCGACAGGGAGGCGGTCCTCTGGAAACACCATATATTTT.

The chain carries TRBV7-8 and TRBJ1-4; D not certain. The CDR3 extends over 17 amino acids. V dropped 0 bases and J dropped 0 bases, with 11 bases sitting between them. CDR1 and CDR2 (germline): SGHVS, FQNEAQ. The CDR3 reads CASSLALNFATNEKLFF. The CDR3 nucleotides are TGTGCCAGCAGCTTAGCGTTAAACTTTGCAACTAATGAAAAACTGTTTTTT.

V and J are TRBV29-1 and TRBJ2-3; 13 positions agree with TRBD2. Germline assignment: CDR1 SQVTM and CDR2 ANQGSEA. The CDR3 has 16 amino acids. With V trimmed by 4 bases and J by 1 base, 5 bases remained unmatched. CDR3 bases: TGCAGCGTTGGCGGGACTAGCGGGGCCCGCACAGATACGCAGTATTTT. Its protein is CSVGGTSGARTDTQYF.

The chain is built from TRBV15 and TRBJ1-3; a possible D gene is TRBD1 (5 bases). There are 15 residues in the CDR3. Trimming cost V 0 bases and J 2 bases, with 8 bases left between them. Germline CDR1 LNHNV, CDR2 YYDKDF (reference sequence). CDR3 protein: CATSRDPGPGNTIYF. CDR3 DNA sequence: TGTGCCACCAGCAGAGATCCAGGGCCTGGAAACACCATATATTTT.

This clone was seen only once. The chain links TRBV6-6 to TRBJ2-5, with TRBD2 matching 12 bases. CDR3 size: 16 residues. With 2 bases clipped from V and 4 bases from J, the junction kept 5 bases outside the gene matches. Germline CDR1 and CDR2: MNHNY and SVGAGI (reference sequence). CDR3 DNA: TGTGCCAGCAGTTACCGGACTAGCGGGGCGGGAGAGACCCAGTACTTC. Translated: CASSYRTSGAGETQYF.

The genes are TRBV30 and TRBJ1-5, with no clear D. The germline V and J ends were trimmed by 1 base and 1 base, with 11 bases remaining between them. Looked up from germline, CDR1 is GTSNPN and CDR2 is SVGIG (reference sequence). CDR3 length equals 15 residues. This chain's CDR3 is CAWSGGAWSNQPQHF. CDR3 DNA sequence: TGTGCCTGGAGTGGGGGAGCGTGGAGCAATCAGCCCCAGCATTTT.

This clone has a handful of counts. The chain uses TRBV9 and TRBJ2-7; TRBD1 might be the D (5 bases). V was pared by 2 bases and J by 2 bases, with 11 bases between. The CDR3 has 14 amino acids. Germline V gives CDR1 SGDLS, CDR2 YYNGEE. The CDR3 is CASSVFREPYEQYF. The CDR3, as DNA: TGTGCCAGCAGCGTTTTCAGGGAACCCTACGAGCAGTACTTC. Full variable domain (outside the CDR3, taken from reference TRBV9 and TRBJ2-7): DSGVTQTPKHLITATGQRVTLRCSPRSGDLSVYWYQQSLDQGLQFLIQYYNGEERAKGNILERFSAQQFPDLHSELNLSSLELGDSALYFCASSVFREPYEQYFGPGTRLTVT.

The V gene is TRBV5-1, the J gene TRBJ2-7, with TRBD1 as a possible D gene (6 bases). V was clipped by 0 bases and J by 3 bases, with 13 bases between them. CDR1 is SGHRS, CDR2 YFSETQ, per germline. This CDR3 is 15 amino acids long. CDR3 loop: CASSLEGTLNYEQYF. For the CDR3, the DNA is TGCGCCAGCAGCTTGGAAGGGACACTCAACTACGAGCAGTACTTC.

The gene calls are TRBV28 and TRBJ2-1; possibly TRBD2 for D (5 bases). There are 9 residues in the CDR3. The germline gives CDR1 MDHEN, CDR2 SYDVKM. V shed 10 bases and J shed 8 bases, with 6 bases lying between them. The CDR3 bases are TGTGCCACCGGGGATGAGCAGTTCTTC. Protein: CATGDEQFF.

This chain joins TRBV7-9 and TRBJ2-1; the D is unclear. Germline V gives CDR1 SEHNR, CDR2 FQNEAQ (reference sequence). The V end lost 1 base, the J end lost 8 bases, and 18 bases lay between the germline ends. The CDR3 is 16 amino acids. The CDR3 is CASSLGKVPLRDEQFF. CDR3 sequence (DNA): TGTGCCAGCAGCTTAGGAAAGGTTCCCCTACGGGATGAGCAGTTCTTC.

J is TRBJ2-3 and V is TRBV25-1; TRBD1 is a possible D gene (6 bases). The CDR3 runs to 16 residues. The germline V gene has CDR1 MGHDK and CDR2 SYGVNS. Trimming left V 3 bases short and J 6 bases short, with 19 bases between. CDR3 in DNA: TGTGCCAGCAGTGATCGCAGGGGCGAGGATTCGGATACGCAGTATTTT. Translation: CASSDRRGEDSDTQYF. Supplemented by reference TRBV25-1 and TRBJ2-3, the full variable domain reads EADIYQTPRYLVIGTGKKITLECSQTMGHDKMYWYQQDPGMELHLIHYSYGVNSTEKGDLSSESTVSRIRTEHFPLTLESARPSHTSQYLCASSDRRGEDSDTQYFGPGTRLTVL.

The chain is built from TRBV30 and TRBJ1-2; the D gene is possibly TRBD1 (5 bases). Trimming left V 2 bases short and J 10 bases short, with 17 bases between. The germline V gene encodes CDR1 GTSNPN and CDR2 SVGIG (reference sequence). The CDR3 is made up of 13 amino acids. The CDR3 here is CAWSYRSDSFYTF. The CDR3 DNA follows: TGTGCCTGGAGTTACCGATCTGACAGTTTCTACACCTTC.

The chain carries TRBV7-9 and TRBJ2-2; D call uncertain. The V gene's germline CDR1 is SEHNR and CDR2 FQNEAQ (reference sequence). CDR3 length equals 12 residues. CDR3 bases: TGTGCACTCGCTCGGGTGGTCGGGGAGCTGTTTTTT. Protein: CALARVVGELFF. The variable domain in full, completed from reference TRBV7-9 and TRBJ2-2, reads DTGVSQNPRHKITKRGQNVTFRCDPISEHNRLYWYRQTLGQGPEFLTYFQNEAQLEKSRLLSDRFSAERPKGSFSTLEIQRTEQGDSAMYLCALARVVGELFFGEGSRLTVL.

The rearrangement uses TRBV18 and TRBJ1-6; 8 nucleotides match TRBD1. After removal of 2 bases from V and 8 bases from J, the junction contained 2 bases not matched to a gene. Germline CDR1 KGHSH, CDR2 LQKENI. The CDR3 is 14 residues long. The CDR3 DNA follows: TGTGCCAGCTCACCAGGACAGGGATATTCACCCCTCCACTTT. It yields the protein CASSPGQGYSPLHF.